The clone carrying this T cell receptor (beta chain) showed up just a few times. The antigen is not known. The V end was cut by 1 base, the J end by 1 base, with 12 bases between. This CDR3 spans 16 amino acids. Germline CDR1 and CDR2: SGHTA and FQGNSA. TCRdb re-analysed the 5' RACE reads in MiXCR, keeping a single row per CDR3 protein. The data show around 550,000 distinct CDR3 sequences, under 25% seen once. This record belongs to a study of T cells after yellow fever vaccination. Study at large: It was SMART-Seq v4 Ultra Low Input that prepared the fractions with low cell numbers.

Study-wide results and limits: Booster sampling recovered most clones from primary vaccination (around 97% CD4, approximately 90% CD8). Repertoires sorted by FACS could include abundant clonotypes that are contaminants from the bulk population. Some clonotypes were seen in both the CD4 and the CD8 compartments. These made up a small share and likely arose from convergent recombination.

The sequence was obtained from a man aged 25-45 years who received the YFV17D yellow fever vaccine. The rearrangement joins TRBV7-2 to TRBJ2-3, with no clear D. This specimen was PBMCs, taken 15 days after the yellow fever booster vaccination. The CDR3 DNA sequence: TGTGCCAGCAGCTTAGTGCCCGGTATAGGCACAGATACGCAGTATTTT. Its protein product is CASSLVPGIGTDTQYF.